This T cell receptor beta chain was obtained from a study of shared clonotypes between healthy human individuals. CDR3 length: 12 residues. Germline V lookup: CDR1 SGHVS, CDR2 FQNEAQ. V was clipped by 5 bases and J by 2 bases, with 4 bases between them. Comments on this clone: Its antigen remains unknown.

Study-wide results and caveats: Sequencing depth was expected to affect clonotype sharing among donors. The generation probabilities recorded for non-shared clonotypes fell below those of clonotypes shared by all four donors. Larger richness was generally estimated for naive than memory subsets.

Some clones are missing from TCRdb's copy, which holds only in-frame ones; the method was immunoSEQ multiplex PCR. The table lists roughly 500,000 clones, about 96% of them singletons, with 0.06% in the top ten. Sequences were obtained from naive CD4+ T cells sorted from blood. Subset described: CD45RA+ positively selected. This chain connects TRBV7-8 to TRBJ1-5; unclear D gene. The receptor's source is a woman aged 25 to 39 in good health. CDR3 sequence reads: CASSAGNQPQHF. DNA for the CDR3: TGTGCCAGCAGCGCGGGCAATCAGCCCCAGCATTTT.